Below, one TCR beta chain is given with its context. Its specificity is unknown. This entry comes from a study of Ad26.COV2.S vaccination and SARS-CoV-2 variants. Regarding the study as a whole: Non-spike TCR breadth showed similarity between vaccine and placebo recipients.

The sample's treatment: 15 to 20 received Ad26.COV2.S at low or high dose, single or two shots; roughly five received placebo; per-sample allocation not given. Repertoires come from day 63 after the first vaccine or placebo injection. Libraries were prepared by immunoSEQ multiplex PCR; TCRdb keeps only in-frame clonotypes and omits some of them. The data show hundreds of thousands of clones, with around 90% seen just once and about 1.5% held by the top ten. This CDR3 region has 17 residues. V dropped 4 bases and J dropped 5; count of bases not matched to a gene: 10. Germline loops: CDR1 KGHDR, CDR2 SFDVKD.

The input for sequencing was peripheral blood, taken in a trial of Ad26.COV2.S vaccine versus placebo. V is TRBV24-1 and J is TRBJ2-1; 10 positions agree with TRBD2. The sequence was obtained from a person between 18 and 59 years old who received the Ad26.COV2.S COVID-19 vaccine or a placebo. In nucleotides, the CDR3 is TGTGCCACCAGTGAGCCAACTACTAGCGGGGCGGACAATGAGCAGTTCTTC. Its translation: CATSEPTTSGADNEQFF.